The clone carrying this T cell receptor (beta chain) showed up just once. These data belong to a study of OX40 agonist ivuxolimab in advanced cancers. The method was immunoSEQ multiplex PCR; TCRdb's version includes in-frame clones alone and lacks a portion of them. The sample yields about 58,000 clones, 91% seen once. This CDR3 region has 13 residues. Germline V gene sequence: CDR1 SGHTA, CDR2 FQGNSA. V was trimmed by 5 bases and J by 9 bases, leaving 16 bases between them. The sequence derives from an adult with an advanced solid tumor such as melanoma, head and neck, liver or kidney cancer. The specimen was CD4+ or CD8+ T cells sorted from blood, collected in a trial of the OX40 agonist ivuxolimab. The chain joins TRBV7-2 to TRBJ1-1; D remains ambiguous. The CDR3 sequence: CASSPNTVAQAFF. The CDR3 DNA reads TGTGCCAGCAGCCCTAACACGGTTGCCCAAGCTTTCTTT. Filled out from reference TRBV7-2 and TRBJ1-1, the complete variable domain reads GAGVSQSPSNKVTEKGKDVELRCDPISGHTALYWYRQSLGQGLEFLIYFQGNSAPDKSGLPSDRFSAERTGGSVSTLTIQRTQQEDSAVYLCASSPNTVAQAFFGQGTRLTVV.